This TCR beta chain originates from a study of T cell responses to AZD1222 COVID-19 vaccine. The protocol was immunoSEQ multiplex PCR, while the TCRdb copy is restricted to in-frame clones and leaves out a portion. Found here are under 150,000 clones, 90% of them singletons; the top ten hold about 7%. V gave up 5 bases and J gave up 6 bases; unmatched junction bases: 6. This CDR3 contains 13 residues. Germline CDR1 is MDHEN and CDR2 is SYDVKM. Findings of the study overall: Clonal diversity may have been underestimated, and the donors were mostly white British, with more females than males.

With regard to this clone: What it recognizes is unknown.

The source is an adult in good health. This sample comprised peripheral blood, obtained on day 0 of AZD1222 vaccination. This chain links TRBV28 with TRBJ2-7, with 8 bases lining up with TRBD2. This chain's CDR3 is CASSVAGRIEQYF. The CDR3 nucleotides are TGTGCCAGCAGTGTAGCGGGACGGATCGAGCAGTACTTC.